This T cell receptor beta chain was identified in a study of blood T cell repertoires in COVID-19. About the study: Samples representing acute and convalescent COVID-19 were sourced from the United States, Italy and Spain. Sources were T cells, B-cell-depleted T cells, or PBMCs; the material itself was cDNA or gDNA.

The authors' processing: Cell counts per sample came from amplifying reference gene primers. The protocol was immunoSEQ multiplex PCR, while the TCRdb copy is restricted to in-frame clones and leaves out a portion. V and J calls and clone size are those listed in that table; D and trimming were worked out from the DNA. The table has around 300,000 clones, around 90% seen once; the top ten hold 0.85% to 0.95%. V lost 0 bases and J lost 8; bases outside the gene matches: 8. This CDR3 comprises 15 residues. Per the germline V gene, CDR1 is SQVTM and CDR2 is ANQGSEA. The J gene is TRBJ1-4, the V gene TRBV29-1, with 8 nucleotides matching TRBD1. This TCR derives from a woman in her thirties or forties who had recovered from COVID-19. The sequenced sample consisted of peripheral blood. CDR3 loop: CSVEDPGQGREKLFF. CDR3 coding DNA: TGCAGCGTTGAAGATCCCGGACAGGGTCGGGAAAAACTGTTTTTT.